This T cell receptor beta chain was captured in a study of blood T cell repertoires in COVID-19. Study-level background: In each case, the material was cDNA or gDNA derived from T cells, B-cell-depleted T cells, or PBMCs.

The CDR3 runs to 16 residues. V was pared by 0 bases and J by 5 bases, with 8 bases of the junction left unmatched. From germline, CDR1 is SGHAT and CDR2 FQNNGV. The protocol was immunoSEQ multiplex PCR, while the TCRdb copy is restricted to in-frame clones and leaves out a portion. The sample lists over 400,000 clones, roughly 85% occurring once. The receptor was isolated from a woman in her 30s with active or convalescent COVID-19. The specimen was peripheral blood. The genes are TRBV11-2 and TRBJ2-5; 8 bases agree with TRBD2. Here the CDR3 reads CASSLESLAGGETQYF. Written as DNA, the CDR3 is TGTGCCAGCAGCTTAGAATCCCTAGCGGGCGGGGAGACCCAGTACTTC.